The clone carrying this T cell receptor (beta chain) showed up just a few times. Its antigen remains unidentified. The authors reverse transcribed all of the isolated RNA, so sequencing captured expressed TCRB transcripts. The table came from immunoSEQ multiplex PCR; TCRdb's copy has only in-frame clones and leaves some out. The repertoire has 300,000 to 400,000 clones, 9.3% of them found once; the top ten carry more than 0.8%. The data belong to a study of beta chain features in type 1 diabetes. Study-wide points: Within the patient group, naive, central memory and Treg TCRB repertoires appeared more similar to each other than within healthy donors. Shortening that was moderate but significant affected the TCRB CDR3s of Type 1 diabetes patients in all four CD4+ subsets.

There are 13 residues in the CDR3. Germline V gene lookup returns CDR1 SGHNT and CDR2 YENEEA. V lost 5 bases and J lost 6, with 12 bases in between. J is TRBJ2-3 and V is TRBV11-3; D possibly corresponds to TRBD1 (5 bases). Input material: central memory CD4+ T cells from blood. The origin of this receptor is a man younger than 40 with type 1 diabetes. CDR3 DNA sequence: TGTGCCAGCAGCGATAGGGGTACGGATACGCAGTATTTT. This translates into CASSDRGTDTQYF.